The 26 T cell receptor beta chains listed next were all sequenced from one sample in a study of T cell repertoires in cytomegalovirus infection. Via MiXCR, TCRdb re-called the reads, giving one row per CDR3 protein. Of around 800,000 distinct CDR3 sequences in the sample, approximately 30% were seen once. These TCRs are of unknown antigen specificity. Sequenced here: cultured CD8+ T cells from PBMCs, sampled from culture after CMV antigen stimulation. The receptor source for this set is a human donor in good health (CMV status not recorded). Some clones in this sample may be carry-over from other donors' samples.

This clonotype was recorded many times. Germline and junction disagree at one end, which may indicate a read error. The rearrangement uses TRBV7-7 and TRBJ2-5, with D unclear. The CDR3 is 12 residues long. Per germline, CDR1 SSHAT and CDR2 FNYEAQ (reference sequence). CDR3 DNA sequence: TGTGCTAGCAGCCCGGACCAAGAGACCCAGTACTTC. Translating it yields CASSPDQETQYF.

Comment on this clonotype: A much larger clone lies a single base off, so this may be a read error. The V call is TRBV7-8, the J call TRBJ2-1, with TRBD2 matching over 9 bases. Germline CDR1 reads SGHVS; CDR2 reads FQNEAQ. The CDR3 consists of 19 residues. The CDR3 bases are TGTGCCAGCAGCTTAGCGAGGGCGGGGGGGCGGGGATCCTACAATGGGCAGTTCTTC. Encoded protein: CASSLARAGGRGSYNGQFF.

The gene calls are TRBV6-1 and TRBJ2-3; D perhaps matches TRBD1 (6 bases). CDR1 is MNHNS, CDR2 SASEGT, per germline. The V end lost 5 bases, the J end lost 4 bases, and 16 bases lay between the germline ends. The CDR3 contains 15 residues. CDR3 in amino acids: CASSFGTSQADTQYF. The CDR3 DNA follows: TGTGCCAGCAGTTTCGGGACAAGTCAAGCAGATACGCAGTATTTT.

The J gene is TRBJ1-1, the V gene TRBV7-6; D unclear. The V gene lost 5 bases and the J gene lost 1 base, with 11 bases spanning the gap. The CDR3 is made up of 14 amino acids. CDR1 and CDR2 from the germline V gene are SGHVS and FNYEAQ. Written as DNA, the CDR3 is TGTGCCAGCAGCCAAACCTTAGGGAACACTGAAGCTTTCTTT. Its protein product is CASSQTLGNTEAFF.

This clonotype was seen only a few times. The chain employs TRBV10-3 and TRBJ2-1, with 12 bases aligning to TRBD2. Per the germline V gene, CDR1 is ENHRY and CDR2 is SYGVKD. After removal of 10 bases from V and 5 bases from J, the junction contained 6 bases not matched to a gene. The CDR3 covers 14 residues. The CDR3 loop reads CANLAGGPDNEQFF. The CDR3 DNA reads TGTGCCAACCTAGCGGGGGGGCCCGACAATGAGCAGTTCTTC.

This chain connects TRBV12-3 or TRBV12-4 to TRBJ2-5, with 10 nucleotides matching TRBD2. Trimming removed 3 bases from V and 5 bases from J; junction bases left unmatched: 18. The CDR3 sequence is 19 residues long. CDR3 region: CASSFGVISGGHPHETQYF. The CDR3 nucleotides read TGTGCCAGCAGTTTTGGAGTTATTAGCGGGGGGCATCCTCATGAGACCCAGTACTTC.

This chain connects TRBV19 to TRBJ2-4; 11 bases fit TRBD1. This CDR3 contains 18 residues. The trim removed 6 bases at V and 3 bases at J, leaving 13 bases unmatched. CDR1 and CDR2 from the germline V gene are LNHDA and SQIVND (reference sequence). The CDR3 is CASSRDRGLIGGKNIQYF. The CDR3 DNA is TGTGCCAGTAGCCGGGACAGGGGGTTAATCGGTGGCAAAAACATTCAGTACTTC. The full variable domain, its missing parts supplied by reference TRBV19 and TRBJ2-4, is DGGITQSPKYLFRKEGQNVTLSCEQNLNHDAMYWYRQDPGQGLRLIYYSQIVNDFQKGDIAEGYSVSREKKESFPLTVTSAQKNPTAFYLCASSRDRGLIGGKNIQYFGAGTRLSVL.

V and J are TRBV7-9 and TRBJ2-1; TRBD1 might be the D (6 bases). This CDR3 is built from 13 residues. Germline lookup yields CDR1 SEHNR and CDR2 FQNEAQ (reference sequence). Trimming pared 7 bases from V and 5 bases from J, leaving 12 bases between. The CDR3 protein is CASTWTVNNEQFF. As DNA, the CDR3 is TGTGCCAGCACCTGGACAGTTAACAATGAGCAGTTCTTC.

This chain uses TRBV27 with TRBJ1-2; 7 nucleotides align to TRBD1. The CDR3 sequence is 16 residues long. Looked up from germline, CDR1 is MNHEY and CDR2 is SMNVEV (reference sequence). V was pared by 10 bases and J by 4 bases, with 18 bases of the junction left unmatched. The CDR3 nucleotides read TGTGCCACAGCAGGGGGGCTCATCGACAGTTCCTATGGCTACACCTTC. It translates to CATAGGLIDSSYGYTF.

This clonotype was seen at least ten times. V usage is TRBV4-1 and J usage is TRBJ1-6, with TRBD1 as a possible D gene (6 bases). The CDR3 runs 14 residues. The germline CDR1 and CDR2 sequences are MGHRA and YSYEKL. Trimming took off 3 bases at V and 8 bases at J, with 11 bases between the two ends. In nucleotides, the CDR3 is TGCGCCAGCAGCCATCAGGGGAGTGATTCACCCCTCCACTTT. Translation: CASSHQGSDSPLHF.

This clonotype has a handful of counts. The V call is TRBV7-6, the J call TRBJ2-7, with 7 bases that match TRBD1. The V segment lost 5 bases and the J segment 4 bases; nucleotides outside the gene matches: 11. Looked up from germline, CDR1 is SGHVS and CDR2 is FNYEAQ. CDR3 size: 15 residues. This chain's CDR3 is CASSGSRTGDYEQYF. DNA of the CDR3: TGTGCCAGCAGCGGCTCAAGGACAGGAGATTACGAGCAGTACTTC. Drawing the rest from reference TRBV7-6 and TRBJ2-7, the complete variable domain is GAGVSQSPRYKVTKRGQDVALRCDPISGHVSLYWYRQALGQGPEFLTYFNYEAQQDKSGLPNDRFSAERPEGSISTLTIQRTEQRDSAMYRCASSGSRTGDYEQYFGPGTRLTVT.

The chain recombines TRBV10-3 with TRBJ1-5, with TRBD1 as a possible D gene (6 bases). CDR1 is ENHRY, CDR2 SYGVKD, per germline. The V gene lost 0 bases and the J gene lost 5 bases, with 11 bases spanning the gap. CDR3 size: 15 residues. The CDR3 nucleotides read TGTGCCATCAGTGAGTCTGGGGGCAGGGATCAGCCCCAGCATTTT. This translates into CAISESGGRDQPQHF.

The V call is TRBV7-9, the J call TRBJ1-6; TRBD1 agrees at 9 bases. Trimming removed 2 bases from V and 8 bases from J; junction bases left unmatched: 13. CDR3 length: 18 residues. CDR1 is SEHNR and CDR2 is FQNEAQ in the germline V gene (reference sequence). The CDR3 reads CASSLRVRRDRVDSPLHF. In DNA, the CDR3 is TGTGCCAGCAGCTTAAGAGTCCGGCGGGACAGGGTTGATTCACCCCTCCACTTT.

The gene calls are TRBV6-2 or TRBV6-3 and TRBJ2-5, with unresolved D. CDR3 length: 20 amino acids. Germline V gene data show CDR1 as MNHEY and CDR2 as SVGEGT. V gave up 0 bases and J gave up 1 base, with 24 bases separating them. For the CDR3, the DNA is TGTGCCAGCAGTTACTCGAAATTGAGAACAGCTCTTCCCCCCCAAGAGACCCAGTACTTC. This sequence encodes CASSYSKLRTALPPQETQYF.

The chain combines TRBV7-9 with TRBJ1-2; 11 bases line up with TRBD1. CDR1 and CDR2 (germline): SEHNR, FQNEAQ (reference sequence). The CDR3 is 19 residues long. The V and J ends lost 5 bases and 0 bases, in that order; junction bases with no gene match: 14. The CDR3: CASSPKSGQGAPSNYGYTF. CDR3 coding DNA: TGTGCCAGCAGCCCTAAATCCGGACAGGGGGCACCGTCTAACTATGGCTACACCTTC. Full variable domain (rest looked up from reference TRBV7-9 and TRBJ1-2): DTGVSQNPRHKITKRGQNVTFRCDPISEHNRLYWYRQTLGQGPEFLTYFQNEAQLEKSRLLSDRFSAERPKGSFSTLEIQRTEQGDSAMYLCASSPKSGQGAPSNYGYTFGSGTRLTVV.

This clonotype was counted only a few times. This chain connects TRBV7-9 to TRBJ2-7, with 7 positions matching TRBD1. J was trimmed by 6 bases and V by 6 bases; bases with no gene match: 5. CDR3 length: 12 residues. Germline V gene data show CDR1 as SEHNR and CDR2 as FQNEAQ (reference sequence). CDR3 amino acids: CASSYGTAEQYF. Written as DNA, the CDR3 is TGTGCCAGCAGTTATGGGACAGCCGAGCAGTACTTC.

This clonotype was seen more than once but under ten times. The V gene is TRBV7-9, the J gene TRBJ2-3, with D possibly being TRBD2 (5 bases). Trimming stripped 3 bases from V and 2 bases from J, with 18 bases between. Germline V lookup: CDR1 SEHNR, CDR2 FQNEAQ (reference sequence). The CDR3 loop spans 17 amino acids. CDR3 coding DNA: TGTGCCAGCAGCTTCCCCCAGCGGCTAGCCAACACAGATACGCAGTATTTT. It translates to CASSFPQRLANTDTQYF.

This clonotype was recorded a few times. The chain recombines TRBV6-2 or TRBV6-3 with TRBJ2-3, with D possibly being TRBD1 or TRBD2 (5 bases each). The V and J ends lost 2 bases and 1 base respectively, with 7 bases between them. There are 14 residues in the CDR3. Looked up from germline, CDR1 is MNHEY and CDR2 is SVGEGT. CDR3 in amino acids: CASSYRDGTDTQYF. DNA of the CDR3: TGTGCCAGCAGTTACCGGGACGGCACAGATACGCAGTATTTT.

This clonotype has a count of ten or more. This chain joins TRBV7-9 and TRBJ2-5, with a possible D match to TRBD1 (5 bases). V dropped 0 bases and J dropped 2 bases, with 10 bases sitting between them. The CDR3 length is 15 residues. Germline V CDR1 and CDR2: SEHNR, FQNEAQ (reference sequence). The CDR3 sequence: CASSLAGRVQETQYF. In DNA, the CDR3 is TGTGCCAGCAGCTTAGCGGGCAGGGTACAAGAGACCCAGTACTTC.

In its sample, this clonotype was seen a few times. The gene calls are TRBV6-2 or TRBV6-3 and TRBJ2-1; D perhaps matches TRBD2 (6 bases). Germline V CDR1 and CDR2: MNHEY, SVGEGT. The CDR3 is 15 residues long. V lost 5 bases to trimming and J lost 4 bases, with 15 bases between them. This CDR3 is CASSPWRGAYNEQFF. CDR3 nucleotide sequence: TGTGCCAGCAGTCCCTGGCGGGGCGCTTACAATGAGCAGTTCTTC.

V usage is TRBV7-9 and J usage is TRBJ2-3; no definite D call. This CDR3 is built from 15 residues. Trimming took off 5 bases at V and 2 bases at J, with 14 bases between the two ends. Germline values: CDR1 SEHNR, CDR2 FQNEAQ (reference sequence). The CDR3 loop is CASSPRAGHTDTQYF. CDR3 DNA sequence: TGTGCCAGCAGCCCAAGGGCAGGCCACACAGATACGCAGTATTTT.

V and J are TRBV6-1 and TRBJ2-6; TRBD2 matches at 7 bases. The CDR3 is 19 amino acids. Germline CDR1 is MNHNS and CDR2 is SASEGT. The junction had 10 bases not matched to a gene; V was cut back by 2 bases and J by 0 bases. In nucleotides, the CDR3 is TGTGCCAGCAGTGAACTAAGCGGGGCCTCAGACTCTGGGGCCAACGTCCTGACTTTC. Translated: CASSELSGASDSGANVLTF.

This chain joins TRBV7-9 and TRBJ1-6; the match to TRBD1 covers 8 bases. This CDR3 has 15 amino acids. V shed 5 bases and J 7 bases; nucleotides not matched to a gene: 7. Germline-derived CDR1 and CDR2 are SEHNR and FQNEAQ (reference sequence). Written as DNA, the CDR3 is TGTGCCAGCAGCCCCGGGACAGGTCCCAATTCACCCCTCCACTTT. Encoded protein: CASSPGTGPNSPLHF.

A few counts support this clonotype. J is TRBJ1-5 and V is TRBV13; weak D call: TRBD1 (5 bases). The CDR3 runs to 18 residues. Trimming removed 2 bases from V and 8 bases from J, with 25 bases in between. From germline, CDR1 is PRHDT and CDR2 FYEKMQ (reference sequence). CDR3 in DNA: TGTGCCAGCAGCTTACCAATTGTTCTGGGGCCGGCCTATGAGCCCCAGCATTTT. Amino acid sequence: CASSLPIVLGPAYEPQHF.

There are a few counts of this clonotype. J is TRBJ2-7 and V is TRBV7-6, with D uncertain. Trimming took off 0 bases at V and 6 bases at J, with 9 bases between the two ends. The CDR3 has 13 residues. Germline-derived CDR1 and CDR2 are SGHVS and FNYEAQ. This chain's CDR3 is CASSLAAASEQYV. As DNA, the CDR3 is TGTGCCAGCAGCTTAGCGGCCGCCAGCGAGCAGTACGTC.

This clonotype was found a few times. V and J are TRBV28 and TRBJ1-5; TRBD1 agrees at 12 bases. Germline values: CDR1 MDHEN, CDR2 SYDVKM. This CDR3 is 15 amino acids long. Unmatched junction bases numbered 4, after V lost 8 bases and J lost 2 bases. As DNA, the CDR3 is TGTGCCAGCGGGGACAGGGGGCGAGGCAATCAGCCCCAGCATTTT. Translating it yields CASGDRGRGNQPQHF.